This TCR beta chain was documented in a study of blood T cell repertoires in COVID-19. Overall study: Acute-phase and convalescent COVID-19 samples originated in the United States, Italy and Spain. In each case, the material was cDNA or gDNA derived from T cells, B-cell-depleted T cells, or PBMCs.

Authors' data handling: Amplified reference gene primers provided the basis for estimating nucleated cell counts. Profiled with immunoSEQ multiplex PCR; TCRdb holds only in-frame clones, not every one. V, J and clone size reflect that table, while D and trimming were determined from the DNA. In the table there are around 55,000 clones, 85% to 90% of which are singletons. The CDR3 has 12 residues. Looked up from germline, CDR1 is SGHAT and CDR2 is FQNNGV. To note about this clone: Germline is not matched at one junction end, which may reflect a read error.

This chain uses TRBV11-2 with TRBJ2-1, with TRBD2 matching 11 bases. Sample: peripheral blood. The TCR originated in a man between 60 and 70 years old with active COVID-19. This chain's CDR3 is CASSLVLAGVLF. Written as DNA, the CDR3 is TGTGCCAGCAGCTTAGTACTAGCGGGAGTCCTCTTC.